The present T cell receptor beta chain was sequenced within a study of T-cell reconstitution after alpha-beta-depleted transplantation in children. Study-wide findings and caveats: Some patients' high day-60 TCRbeta diversity was traced to surviving recipient T cells and thymic progenitors. At one year after transplant, newly produced T cells mostly accounted for T-cell counts and diversity.

Preparation of the TCRbeta library was carried out with unique molecular identifiers. TCRdb re-derived calls from the PCR reads in MiXCR, one entry per CDR3 protein. Altogether about 200,000 distinct CDR3 sequences are present, approximately 6% being singletons, with the ten largest covering roughly 4.5%. This clonotype occurred a few times. Its antigen is not known. In germline, CDR1 is DFQATT, CDR2 SNEGSKA (reference sequence). This CDR3 has 10 amino acids. The V end was cut by 6 bases, the J end by 6 bases, with 9 bases between. The origin of this receptor is a girl under three years old with combined immunodeficiency, due to receive a stem cell transplant. The material was PBMCs, obtained before TCRalphabeta/CD19-depleted stem cell transplant. The chain carries TRBV20-1 and TRBJ2-7; D is possibly TRBD2 (6 bases). CDR3 protein: CSAAGGEQYF. Here the CDR3 DNA reads TGCAGTGCGGCCGGGGGCGAGCAGTACTTC.